The 26 T cell receptor beta chains below all came from one sample that was sequenced in a study of shared clonotypes between healthy human individuals. Only CD45RO-negative cells positively selected for CCR7 counted as naive CD8 cells, so terminally differentiated effector memory CD45RA+ cells were excluded. The data were produced by immunoSEQ multiplex PCR, yet TCRdb's version contains in-frame clones alone and is incomplete. Of under 850,000 clones listed, nearly 95% were seen once; the top ten hold under 30%. Sequenced sample: naive CD8+ T cells sorted from blood. The receptors come from a man aged 25 to 40 in good health.

This rearrangement joins TRBV29-1 to TRBJ1-1; tentative D call: TRBD1 (5 bases). V was trimmed by 6 bases and J by 0 bases, leaving 20 bases between them. This CDR3 comprises 16 residues. Looked up from germline, CDR1 is SQVTM and CDR2 is ANQGSEA. CDR3: CSVEKTTGRLNTEAFF. CDR3 coding DNA: TGCAGCGTAGAAAAAACGACGGGACGGTTGAACACTGAAGCTTTCTTT. The entire variable domain, with the rest obtained from reference TRBV29-1 and TRBJ1-1, is as follows: SAVISQKPSRDICQRGTSLTIQCQVDSQVTMMFWYRQQPGQSLTLIATANQGSEATYESGFVIDKFPISRPNLTFSTLTVSNMSPEDSSIYLCSVEKTTGRLNTEAFFGQGTRLTVV.

The rearrangement joins TRBV11-2 to TRBJ2-2; D is ambiguous. The CDR3 runs 16 residues. Germline assignment: CDR1 SGHAT and CDR2 FQNNGV. V was shortened by 2 bases and J by 7 bases, with 17 bases between the two germline ends. CDR3 DNA: TGTGCCAGCAGCTTATCAGTTACTGTTCGGAGCGGGGAGCTGTTTTTT. Protein: CASSLSVTVRSGELFF.

The chain uses TRBV7-2 and TRBJ2-1, with 7 bases matching TRBD2. J was trimmed by 7 bases and V by 2 bases; bases with no gene match: 5. The CDR3 totals 14 residues. The germline V gene has CDR1 SGHTA and CDR2 FQGNSA. This chain's CDR3 is CASSLYAGANEQFF. The DNA of the CDR3 is TGTGCCAGCAGCTTATACGCGGGAGCGAATGAGCAGTTCTTC.

The chain has TRBV11-2 and TRBJ2-7; possible D gene TRBD2, 6 bases. This CDR3 comprises 18 residues. In germline, CDR1 is SGHAT, CDR2 FQNNGV. The germline V and J ends were trimmed by 0 bases and 4 bases, with 22 bases remaining between them. CDR3 nucleotide sequence: TGTGCCAGCAGCTTAGAAAGGGCGTGGGAGGTATCGGCGTACGAGCAGTACTTC. Residues: CASSLERAWEVSAYEQYF.

The gene calls are TRBV19 and TRBJ2-7; D call uncertain. Germline V lookup: CDR1 LNHDA, CDR2 SQIVND (reference sequence). The CDR3 extends over 14 amino acids. Deletions cut 2 bases from V and 0 bases from J, with 8 bases between. The CDR3, as DNA: TGTGCCAGTAGTATATCAGGATTCTCCTACGAGCAGTACTTC. It is translated as CASSISGFSYEQYF.

This sequence joins TRBV18 and TRBJ2-6; unclear D gene. The V gene lost 2 bases and the J gene lost 3 bases, with 8 bases spanning the gap. The length of the CDR3 is 15 residues. Germline V gene lookup returns CDR1 KGHSH and CDR2 LQKENI. The CDR3 DNA reads TGTGCCAGCTCACCAATAGGGATTGGGGCCAACGTCCTGACTTTC. This translates into CASSPIGIGANVLTF.

This chain links TRBV4-3 with TRBJ2-7, with 8 bases identical to TRBD1. CDR1 is LGHNA, CDR2 YSLEER, per germline. CDR3 length: 14 residues. With V trimmed by 4 bases and J by 2 bases, 4 bases remained unmatched. The CDR3 DNA is TGCGCCAGCAGCCCGGGACAGGCTACCTACGAGCAGTACTTC. This translates into CASSPGQATYEQYF.

As DNA, the CDR3 is TGTGCCAGCATGGGAATCTACGAGCAGTACTTC. This encodes CASMGIYEQYF. The V gene is TRBV6-5, the J gene TRBJ2-7; D gene unclear. V was trimmed by 7 bases and J by 3 bases, leaving 7 bases between them. This CDR3 spans 11 amino acids. From germline, CDR1 is MNHEY and CDR2 SVGAGI.

The CDR3 spells CASTPFGADYEQYF. CDR3 bases: TGTGCCAGCACCCCCTTCGGGGCAGACTACGAGCAGTACTTC. The V gene is TRBV28, the J gene TRBJ2-7; TRBD1 or TRBD2 may be the D gene (5 bases each). Per germline, CDR1 MDHEN and CDR2 SYDVKM. The CDR3 sequence is 14 residues long. Deletions cut 7 bases from V and 3 bases from J, with 16 bases between.

This chain connects TRBV7-3 to TRBJ2-1, with 10 bases that match TRBD1. The ends lost 3 bases at V and 4 bases at J; junction bases unmatched: 6. The CDR3 is 16 residues long. CDR1 and CDR2 (germline): SGHTA, FQGTGA. The CDR3 DNA reads TGTGCCAGCAGCTTGACCGGGACAGGGGTTTACAATGAGCAGTTCTTC. This gives the protein CASSLTGTGVYNEQFF.

The rearrangement links TRBV29-1 to TRBJ2-7; D is perhaps TRBD1 or TRBD2 (5 bases each). Deletions cut 4 bases from V and 4 bases from J, with 20 bases between. This CDR3 is built from 15 residues. Germline values: CDR1 SQVTM, CDR2 ANQGSEA. CDR3 DNA sequence: TGCAGCGTTGGAGGGGAACCAGGGCATCAATACGAGCAGTACTTC. Its protein product is CSVGGEPGHQYEQYF.

This chain connects TRBV5-4 to TRBJ2-5; no clear D. V gave up 2 bases and J gave up 5 bases, with 25 bases separating them. Germline V gene lookup returns CDR1 SGHNT and CDR2 YYREEE (reference sequence). CDR3 length equals 18 residues. CDR3: CASSFRLGGSLLEETQYF. In DNA form, the CDR3 reads TGTGCCAGCAGCTTCAGGCTTGGCGGAAGCCTGCTGGAGGAGACCCAGTACTTC.

CDR3 residues: CASSSHSPGRAGETQYF. DNA of the CDR3: TGTGCCAGCAGCTCCCACTCCCCCGGGAGGGCGGGAGAGACCCAGTACTTC. The chain carries TRBV27 and TRBJ2-5; 8 bases align to TRBD2. Losses at the gene ends were 6 bases for V and 4 bases for J; bases not matched to a gene: 16. The germline V gene encodes CDR1 MNHEY and CDR2 SMNVEV (reference sequence). This CDR3 has 17 amino acids.

The CDR3 sequence is CASSPTVVAGVYNEQFF. The DNA of the CDR3 is TGTGCCAGCAGCCCTACCGTTGTAGCCGGGGTCTACAATGAGCAGTTCTTC. The rearrangement links TRBV28 to TRBJ2-1, with D possibly matching TRBD2 (5 bases). Trimming left V 6 bases short and J 3 bases short, with 21 bases between. Germline CDR1 and CDR2: MDHEN and SYDVKM. The CDR3 has 17 residues.

This clone was seen a handful of times. J is TRBJ2-2 and V is TRBV27, with D perhaps given as TRBD1 or TRBD2 (5 bases each). The CDR3 has 16 residues. V was pared by 5 bases and J by 4 bases, with 17 bases between. CDR1 and CDR2 from the germline V gene are MNHEY and SMNVEV (reference sequence). CDR3 protein: CASSPRDGRGTGELFF. As DNA, the CDR3 is TGTGCCAGCAGTCCCCGGGACGGTCGTGGCACCGGGGAGCTGTTTTTT.

This clone was seen once. The V call is TRBV6-5, the J call TRBJ2-3; D remains unclear. Trimming cost V 6 bases and J 3 bases, with 13 bases left between them. The CDR3 spans 14 residues. The germline CDR1 and CDR2 sequences are MNHEY and SVGAGI. The CDR3 DNA reads as TGTGCCAGCAGACCCGGTCCCGCGACAGATACGCAGTATTTT. Protein product: CASRPGPATDTQYF.

The chain uses TRBV18 and TRBJ2-5; 9 bases fit TRBD2. The V gene's germline CDR1 is KGHSH and CDR2 LQKENI. With 1 base clipped from V and 4 bases from J, the junction kept 7 bases outside the gene matches. The CDR3 sequence is 16 residues long. Here the CDR3 reads CASSPRREGPGETQYF. CDR3 DNA sequence: TGTGCCAGCTCACCACGGCGGGAGGGCCCGGGAGAGACCCAGTACTTC.

The chain couples TRBV27 to TRBJ2-7; 8 positions agree with TRBD2. The length of the CDR3 is 14 residues. V lost 6 bases and J lost 4; bases outside the gene matches: 8. The V gene's germline CDR1 is MNHEY and CDR2 SMNVEV (reference sequence). The CDR3 coding sequence is TGTGCCAGCAGACCGGGACTAGATCAATACGAGCAGTACTTC. Translating gives CASRPGLDQYEQYF.

V usage is TRBV28 and J usage is TRBJ2-3; TRBD2 aligns across 11 bases. This CDR3 comprises 16 residues. Germline lookup yields CDR1 MDHEN and CDR2 SYDVKM. V lost 5 bases, J lost 5 bases, and 9 bases stayed unmatched. The CDR3 region is CASSQRTSGWQDTQYF. In DNA, the CDR3 is TGTGCCAGCAGTCAGCGGACTAGCGGGTGGCAAGATACGCAGTATTTT.

This rearrangement joins TRBV7-8 to TRBJ2-2; D gene ambiguous. Germline CDR1 and CDR2: SGHVS and FQNEAQ. Trimming took 4 bases from V and 1 from J, leaving 13 bases between them. The CDR3 extends over 16 amino acids. The CDR3 DNA reads TGTGCCAGCAGCTCAACCGGGCGAGTGAACACCGGGGAGCTGTTTTTT. Protein product: CASSSTGRVNTGELFF.

The chain has TRBV10-3 and TRBJ2-5; D unresolved. The germline V gene has CDR1 ENHRY and CDR2 SYGVKD. The ends were cut back, 0 bases at V and 3 bases at J, with 8 bases in the middle. The CDR3 sequence is 14 residues long. The CDR3: CAISESLGKETQYF. The CDR3 DNA follows: TGTGCCATCAGTGAGTCGTTGGGGAAAGAGACCCAGTACTTC.

The J gene is TRBJ1-4, the V gene TRBV25-1, with D tentatively TRBD1 (5 bases). V was clipped by 1 base and J by 0 bases, with 12 bases between them. Germline CDR1 MGHDK, CDR2 SYGVNS. The CDR3 is 17 residues long. CDR3 amino acids: CASSESWGGATNEKLFF. CDR3 sequence (DNA): TGTGCCAGCAGTGAATCTTGGGGGGGTGCAACTAATGAAAAACTGTTTTTT.

The sample holds one count of this clone. The chain carries TRBV4-3 and TRBJ1-1, with D perhaps TRBD1 (5 bases). The CDR3 has 14 residues. V was clipped by 0 bases and J by 5 bases, with 10 bases between them. Per the germline V gene, CDR1 is LGHNA and CDR2 is YSLEER. Here the CDR3 reads CASSQETRATEAFF. In DNA, the CDR3 is TGCGCCAGCAGCCAAGAAACCAGGGCTACTGAAGCTTTCTTT.

This rearrangement joins TRBV29-1 to TRBJ2-2, with 10 nucleotides matching TRBD2. CDR3 length equals 14 residues. Trimming cost V 5 bases and J 4 bases; bases outside gene matches: 4. The V gene's germline CDR1 is SQVTM and CDR2 ANQGSEA. The CDR3 DNA follows: TGCAGCGTTTCCGGGACTAGCGCCACCGGGGAGCTGTTTTTT. This sequence encodes CSVSGTSATGELFF.

A word on this clone: Just one base apart from a much larger clone, this may be a read error. The same CDR3 also results from other DNA sequences found in this sample. The chain is built from TRBV6-5 and TRBJ2-7; 7 bases match TRBD1. The germline V gene has CDR1 MNHEY and CDR2 SVGAGI. The CDR3 is 14 amino acids. The junction had 2 bases not matched to a gene; V was cut back by 0 bases and J by 3 bases. The CDR3 is CASSYSAGGYEQYF. CDR3 nucleotide sequence: TGTGCCAGCAGTTACTCGGCAGGGGGCTACGAGCAGTACTTC.

The chain links TRBV29-1 to TRBJ2-1; 9 positions agree with TRBD1. The CDR3 is made up of 16 amino acids. With V trimmed by 3 bases and J by 0 bases, 6 bases remained unmatched. CDR1 is SQVTM, CDR2 ANQGSEA, per germline. The CDR3 DNA is TGCAGCGTTGACAGGACAGGGGTCCTCTCCTACAATGAGCAGTTCTTC. Residues: CSVDRTGVLSYNEQFF.